The 29 T cell receptor beta chains below all came from one sample that was sequenced in a study of blood T cell repertoires in COVID-19. Sequencing used immunoSEQ multiplex PCR; TCRdb keeps in-frame clones, though not all of them. Of under 30,000 clones in the sample, 80% to 90% are singletons; the top ten hold about 25%. Sequences were obtained from peripheral blood. Source of these receptors: a human donor with active COVID-19. The donor label of this sample is uncertain.

This clone appeared once. The chain has TRBV4-1 and TRBJ2-6; D is possibly TRBD1 (6 bases). The CDR3 contains 15 residues. Germline V lookup: CDR1 MGHRA, CDR2 YSYEKL. Trimming cost V 4 bases and J 1 base, with 8 bases left between them. The CDR3 nucleotides are TGCGCCAGCAGCCCCCAGGGGTCTGGGGCCAACGTCCTGACTTTC. It translates to CASSPQGSGANVLTF.

This clone has a single count. The chain uses TRBV3-1 (or the pseudogene TRBV3-2) and TRBJ2-2, with 7 bases fitting TRBD1. Losses at the gene ends were 4 bases for V and 6 bases for J; bases not matched to a gene: 8. The CDR3 loop spans 15 amino acids. Germline V gene data show CDR1 as LGHDT and CDR2 as YNNKEL (reference sequence). The CDR3 DNA follows: TGTGCCAGCAGCCCCAGGAGGCAGGGGGCCGGGGAGCTGTTTTTT. Translated: CASSPRRQGAGELFF.

V is TRBV7-7 and J is TRBJ2-1, with 8 bases lining up with TRBD2. The CDR3 loop spans 15 amino acids. CDR1 is SSHAT, CDR2 FNYEAQ, per germline (reference sequence). CDR3 amino acids: CASSKSGSSYNEQFF. The DNA for the CDR3 is TGTGCTAGCTCCAAGAGCGGGAGCTCCTACAATGAGCAGTTCTTC. The entire variable domain, with the rest obtained from reference TRBV7-7 and TRBJ2-1, is as follows: GAGVSQSPRYKVTKRGQDVTLRCDPISSHATLYWYQQALGQGPEFLTYFNYEAQPDKSGLPSDRFSAERPEGSISTLTIQRTEQRDSAMYRCASSKSGSSYNEQFFGPGTRLTVL.

The chain recombines TRBV10-3 with TRBJ1-2, with no clear D. Trimming removed 9 bases at V and 0 bases at J, with 11 bases between. This CDR3 region has 13 residues. Germline loops: CDR1 ENHRY, CDR2 SYGVKD. The CDR3 nucleotides read TGTGCCATAGGCCAGGCCTCTAACTATGGCTACACCTTC. It specifies CAIGQASNYGYTF.

The chain combines TRBV5-8 with TRBJ1-5; 12 positions match TRBD1. Germline V CDR1 and CDR2: SGHTS, YDEGEE. The CDR3 consists of 15 residues. The junction had 4 bases not matched to a gene; V was cut back by 4 bases and J by 5 bases. The CDR3 spells CASSDGTGGDQPQHF. The DNA for the CDR3 is TGTGCCAGCAGCGACGGGACAGGGGGCGATCAGCCCCAGCATTTT.

V is TRBV5-1 and J is TRBJ2-5, with a tentative D call TRBD2 (5 bases). CDR3 length: 14 amino acids. The V end was cut by 4 bases, the J end by 3 bases, with 13 bases between. Germline assignment: CDR1 SGHRS and CDR2 YFSETQ. CDR3 nucleotide sequence: TGCGCCAGCAGCCGACCCGGGGTGAAAGAGACCCAGTACTTC. Its translation is CASSRPGVKETQYF.

This rearrangement joins TRBV19 to TRBJ2-1; 10 bases are shared with TRBD2. The germline V gene encodes CDR1 LNHDA and CDR2 SQIVND (reference sequence). The CDR3 is 15 amino acids. The ends lost 1 base at V and 9 bases at J; junction bases unmatched: 6. CDR3 sequence reads: CASSIVPSGSGEQFF. The CDR3 nucleotides read TGTGCCAGTAGTATAGTCCCTAGCGGGAGCGGTGAGCAGTTCTTC.

The V gene is TRBV5-1, the J gene TRBJ1-5, with D perhaps TRBD1 (6 bases). Per germline, CDR1 SGHRS and CDR2 YFSETQ. V lost 4 bases, J lost 3 bases, and 17 bases lay in between. The CDR3 runs to 16 residues. In DNA form, the CDR3 reads TGCGCCAGCAGCACCCCCTGGACAGCTAACAATCAGCCCCAGCATTTT. It encodes CASSTPWTANNQPQHF.

This clone was picked up one time. The gene calls are TRBV6-2 or TRBV6-3 and TRBJ2-5; the match to TRBD2 covers 9 bases. Germline lookup yields CDR1 MNHEY and CDR2 SVGEGT. The J segment lost 1 base and the V segment lost 5 bases, leaving 5 bases of the junction unmatched. CDR3 size: 15 residues. The CDR3 DNA reads TGTGCCAGCAGTGGCCAGCGGGGGGCCCAAGAGACCCAGTACTTC. Encoded protein: CASSGQRGAQETQYF.

The chain couples TRBV7-9 to TRBJ2-1; D call uncertain. Germline V gene data show CDR1 as SEHNR and CDR2 as FQNEAQ (reference sequence). CDR3 size: 12 residues. V was clipped by 0 bases and J by 9 bases, with 6 bases between them. CDR3 nucleotide sequence: TGTGCCAGCAGCTTAGCAAGCCCTGAGCAGTTCTTC. It yields the protein CASSLASPEQFF.

This clone occurred a few times. CDR3 in amino acids: CAISGRQGGDQPQHF. CDR3 coding DNA: TGTGCCATCAGCGGTAGACAGGGCGGCGATCAGCCCCAGCATTTT. This sequence joins TRBV10-3 and TRBJ1-5; TRBD1 aligns across 7 bases. Germline lookup yields CDR1 ENHRY and CDR2 SYGVKD. The CDR3 spans 15 residues. V was clipped by 6 bases and J by 5 bases; unmatched bases: 10.

This clone was observed a single time. This rearrangement joins TRBV29-1 to TRBJ2-7; 8 bases line up with TRBD1. Germline assignment: CDR1 SQVTM and CDR2 ANQGSEA. CDR3 length: 14 amino acids. V was clipped by 0 bases and J by 6 bases; unmatched bases: 7. CDR3: CSVEDPGQGTEQYF. CDR3 DNA sequence: TGCAGCGTTGAAGATCCCGGACAGGGTACCGAGCAGTACTTC.

About this clone itself: At one end the junction does not follow the germline gene, possibly because of a read error. V usage is TRBV7-7 and J usage is TRBJ2-1; 11 bases fit TRBD1. CDR1 is SSHAT, CDR2 FNYEAQ, per germline (reference sequence). The CDR3 covers 15 residues. The CDR3 sequence is CASSPGTGGYNEQFF. DNA for the CDR3: TGTGCTAGCAGCCCCGGGACAGGGGGCTACAATGAGCAGTTCTTC.

This chain connects TRBV2 to TRBJ1-2; no firm D call. The CDR3 runs to 12 residues. Trimming removed 1 base at V and 4 bases at J, with 4 bases between. From germline, CDR1 is SNHLY and CDR2 FYNNEI. This chain's CDR3 is CASSEVVYGYTF. CDR3 bases: TGTGCCAGCAGTGAAGTAGTCTATGGCTACACCTTC.

V gene TRBV7-9 combines with J gene TRBJ2-7; 8 nucleotides match TRBD2. From germline, CDR1 is SEHNR and CDR2 FQNEAQ (reference sequence). V was clipped by 5 bases and J by 1 base; unmatched bases: 13. CDR3 length: 17 residues. The CDR3 protein is CASSIGLADTESYEQYF. DNA of the CDR3: TGTGCCAGCAGCATAGGACTAGCCGACACCGAATCCTACGAGCAGTACTTC.

V and J are TRBV9 and TRBJ2-5, with 11 bases that match TRBD2. From germline, CDR1 is SGDLS and CDR2 YYNGEE. V trimming: 2 bases; J trimming: 3 bases; junction bases outside the gene matches: 6. The CDR3 runs to 16 residues. CDR3 protein: CASSVQPLAGEETQYF. For the CDR3, the DNA is TGTGCCAGCAGCGTTCAACCACTAGCGGGGGAAGAGACCCAGTACTTC.

This clone was observed a single time. The V gene is TRBV19, the J gene TRBJ2-7; D is perhaps TRBD2 (6 bases). Germline V gene sequence: CDR1 LNHDA, CDR2 SQIVND (reference sequence). The V gene lost 5 bases and the J gene lost 6 bases, with 17 bases spanning the gap. The CDR3 loop spans 14 amino acids. The CDR3 loop reads CASSYDRMGGEQYF. CDR3 DNA sequence: TGTGCCAGTAGTTACGATCGGATGGGGGGCGAGCAGTACTTC.

For the CDR3, the DNA is TGTGCCAGCTCACCAAAACTCATCCCGAGAACCCTTATGAACACTGAAGCTTTCTTT. It translates to CASSPKLIPRTLMNTEAFF. J is TRBJ1-1 and V is TRBV18, with D uncertain. The CDR3 loop spans 19 amino acids. V lost 2 bases and J lost 0, with 22 bases in between. Germline V gives CDR1 KGHSH, CDR2 LQKENI.

The genes are TRBV20-1 and TRBJ2-4; 7 bases are shared with TRBD1. The V segment lost 3 bases and the J segment 1 base; nucleotides outside the gene matches: 3. CDR1 DFQATT and CDR2 SNEGSKA come from the germline V gene (reference sequence). This CDR3 contains 14 residues. The CDR3 is CSASEGAAKNIQYF. In nucleotides, the CDR3 is TGCAGTGCTAGTGAGGGGGCGGCCAAAAACATTCAGTACTTC.

The V and J genes are TRBV4-2 and TRBJ2-1; 9 nucleotides line up with TRBD2. The germline V gene encodes CDR1 LGHNA and CDR2 YNFKEQ. With V trimmed by 2 bases and J by 1 base, 3 bases remained unmatched. CDR3 length: 16 residues. The CDR3, as DNA: TGTGCCAGCAGCCAAAGTGCGGGAGGGTCCTACAATGAGCAGTTCTTC. It yields the protein CASSQSAGGSYNEQFF.

The CDR3 is CASMDREIDTQYF. In DNA form, the CDR3 reads TGTGCCAGTATGGACAGGGAGATAGATACGCAGTATTTT. This chain joins TRBV19 and TRBJ2-3; 8 bases line up with TRBD1. J gave up 5 bases and V 7 bases, and 5 bases lay outside the gene matches. Germline V lookup: CDR1 LNHDA, CDR2 SQIVND (reference sequence). This CDR3 contains 13 residues.

A single count supports this clone. CDR3 loop: CSAKLQEAFF. As DNA, the CDR3 is TGCAGTGCTAAGCTCCAAGAAGCTTTCTTT. This chain joins TRBV20-1 and TRBJ1-1; no clear D gene. Trimming removed 4 bases at V and 8 bases at J, with 8 bases between. The germline gives CDR1 DFQATT, CDR2 SNEGSKA (reference sequence). The CDR3 extends over 10 amino acids.

The chain carries TRBV11-3 and TRBJ2-1; 8 bases fit TRBD2. With V trimmed by 2 bases and J by 6 bases, 12 bases remained unmatched. The germline V gene encodes CDR1 SGHNT and CDR2 YENEEA. The CDR3 sequence is 17 residues long. The CDR3 DNA is TGTGCCAGCAGCTTAAATCCCGTAGCGGGACCGAGCAATGAGCAGTTCTTC. Translated, it gives CASSLNPVAGPSNEQFF.

The chain links TRBV13 to TRBJ2-5, with D perhaps TRBD2 (6 bases). The CDR3 has 13 amino acids. The ends were cut back, 5 bases at V and 3 bases at J, with 10 bases in the middle. Germline CDR1 PRHDT, CDR2 FYEKMQ (reference sequence). CDR3 loop: CASSGWGEETQYF. The CDR3 DNA follows: TGTGCCAGCAGCGGGTGGGGGGAAGAGACCCAGTACTTC.

The genes are TRBV18 and TRBJ2-7; 9 nucleotides align to TRBD1. CDR3 size: 14 residues. Trimming cost V 5 bases and J 1 base; bases outside gene matches: 3. Per germline, CDR1 KGHSH and CDR2 LQKENI. The CDR3 DNA reads as TGTGCCAGCTCATCCGGGACAGGGTCCTACGAGCAGTACTTC. Encoded protein: CASSSGTGSYEQYF.

The V gene is TRBV4-1, the J gene TRBJ2-5; D is perhaps TRBD2 (5 bases). The CDR3 spans 14 residues. CDR1 is MGHRA, CDR2 YSYEKL, per germline. The V gene lost 0 bases and the J gene lost 4 bases, with 9 bases spanning the gap. As DNA, the CDR3 is TGCGCCAGCAGCCAAGATATGGCGGGAGAGACCCAGTACTTC. It specifies CASSQDMAGETQYF.

This sequence joins TRBV28 and TRBJ2-1, with D unclear. This CDR3 has 17 residues. Trimming took off 7 bases at V and 0 bases at J, with 19 bases between the two ends. Germline V gene lookup returns CDR1 MDHEN and CDR2 SYDVKM. CDR3 loop: CASNLPEGESSYNEQFF. CDR3 bases: TGTGCCAGCAACCTTCCGGAAGGAGAGAGCTCCTACAATGAGCAGTTCTTC.

This clone was detected a few times. V and J are TRBV3-1 (or the pseudogene TRBV3-2) and TRBJ1-5; 10 nucleotides agree with TRBD1. This CDR3 region has 16 residues. Germline trimming cut 3 bases from V and 2 bases from J; bases unmatched to any gene: 4. The germline CDR1 and CDR2 sequences are LGHDT and YNNKEL (reference sequence). In DNA, the CDR3 is TGTGCCAGCAGCCAGGCCGGGACAGGGGGCAATCAGCCCCAGCATTTT. Protein product: CASSQAGTGGNQPQHF.

The chain couples TRBV28 to TRBJ2-2, with TRBD2 identical over 9 bases. The CDR3 contains 18 residues. The germline gives CDR1 MDHEN, CDR2 SYDVKM. J was trimmed by 6 bases and V by 10 bases; bases with no gene match: 21. The CDR3 bases are TGTGCCACTCTGCCTCCGGGAAGAGCGGGAGGAGGAGCCGGGGAGCTGTTTTTT. As protein: CATLPPGRAGGGAGELFF.